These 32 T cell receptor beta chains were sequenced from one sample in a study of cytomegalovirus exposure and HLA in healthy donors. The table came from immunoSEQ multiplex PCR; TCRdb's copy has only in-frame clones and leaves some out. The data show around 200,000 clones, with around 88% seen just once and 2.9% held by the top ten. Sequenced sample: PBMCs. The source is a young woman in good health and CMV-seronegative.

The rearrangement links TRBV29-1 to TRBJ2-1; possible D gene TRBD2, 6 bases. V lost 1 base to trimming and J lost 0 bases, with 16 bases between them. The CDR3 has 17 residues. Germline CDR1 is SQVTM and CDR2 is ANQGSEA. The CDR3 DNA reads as TGCAGCGTTGAAGCAAAGGACCCCGGGGGCTCCTACAATGAGCAGTTCTTC. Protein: CSVEAKDPGGSYNEQFF.

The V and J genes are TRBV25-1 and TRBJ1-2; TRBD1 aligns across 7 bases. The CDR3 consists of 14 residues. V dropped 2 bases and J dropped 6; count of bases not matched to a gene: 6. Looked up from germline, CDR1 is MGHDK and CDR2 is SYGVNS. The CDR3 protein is CASSEEGGVDGYTF. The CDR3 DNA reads TGTGCCAGCAGTGAAGAAGGGGGCGTCGATGGCTACACCTTC.

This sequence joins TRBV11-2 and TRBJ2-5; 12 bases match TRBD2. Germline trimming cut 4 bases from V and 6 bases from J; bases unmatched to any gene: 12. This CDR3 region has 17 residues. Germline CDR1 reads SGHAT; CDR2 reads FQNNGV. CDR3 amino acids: CASSSQTSGSISQTQYF. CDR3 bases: TGTGCCAGCAGCTCCCAGACTAGCGGGAGTATTTCACAGACCCAGTACTTC.

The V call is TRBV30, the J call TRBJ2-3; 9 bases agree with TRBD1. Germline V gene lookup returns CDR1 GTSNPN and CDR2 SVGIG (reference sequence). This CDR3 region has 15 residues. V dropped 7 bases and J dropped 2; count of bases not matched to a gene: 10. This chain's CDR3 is CAFSLRDRDTDTQYF. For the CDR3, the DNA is TGTGCCTTCTCCCTTCGGGACAGGGACACAGATACGCAGTATTTT.

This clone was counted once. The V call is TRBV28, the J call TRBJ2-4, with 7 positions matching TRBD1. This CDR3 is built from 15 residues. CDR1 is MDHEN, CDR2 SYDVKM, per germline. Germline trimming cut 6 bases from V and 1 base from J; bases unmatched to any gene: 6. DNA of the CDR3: TGTGCCAGCAGGATGACAGGGTTGGCCAAAAACATTCAGTACTTC. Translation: CASRMTGLAKNIQYF. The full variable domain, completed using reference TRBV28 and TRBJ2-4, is DVKVTQSSRYLVKRTGEKVFLECVQDMDHENMFWYRQDPGLGLRLIYFSYDVKMKEKGDIPEGYSVSREKKERFSLILESASTNQTSMYLCASRMTGLAKNIQYFGAGTRLSVL.

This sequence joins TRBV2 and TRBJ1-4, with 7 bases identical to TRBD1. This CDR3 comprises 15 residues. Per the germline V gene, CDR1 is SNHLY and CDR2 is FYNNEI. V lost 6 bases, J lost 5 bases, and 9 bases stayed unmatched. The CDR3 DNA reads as TGTGCCAGCAGAAGAGGGGACAGACCAAATGAAAAACTGTTTTTT. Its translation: CASRRGDRPNEKLFF. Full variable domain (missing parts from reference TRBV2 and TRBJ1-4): EPEVTQTPSHQVTQMGQEVILRCVPISNHLYFYWYRQILGQKVEFLVSFYNNEISEKSEIFDDQFSVERPDGSNFTLKIRSTKLEDSAMYFCASRRGDRPNEKLFFGSGTQLSVL.

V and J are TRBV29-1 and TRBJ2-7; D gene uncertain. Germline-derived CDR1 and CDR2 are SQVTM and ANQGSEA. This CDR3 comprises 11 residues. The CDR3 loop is CSVRSSYEQYF. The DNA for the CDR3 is TGCAGTGTACGGAGCTCCTACGAGCAGTACTTC.

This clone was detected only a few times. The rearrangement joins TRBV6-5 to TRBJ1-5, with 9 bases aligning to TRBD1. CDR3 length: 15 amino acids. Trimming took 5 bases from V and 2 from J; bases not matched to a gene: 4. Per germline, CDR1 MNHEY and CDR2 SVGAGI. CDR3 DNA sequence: TGTGCCAGCAGTCGGACAGGGGATGGCAATCAGCCCCAGCATTTT. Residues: CASSRTGDGNQPQHF.

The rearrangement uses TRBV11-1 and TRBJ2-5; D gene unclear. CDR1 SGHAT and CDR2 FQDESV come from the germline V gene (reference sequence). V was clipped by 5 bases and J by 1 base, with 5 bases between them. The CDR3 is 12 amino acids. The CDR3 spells CASSQIQETQYF. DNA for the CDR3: TGTGCCAGCAGCCAAATCCAAGAGACCCAGTACTTC. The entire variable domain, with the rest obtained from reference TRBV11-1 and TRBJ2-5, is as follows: EAEVAQSPRYKITEKSQAVAFWCDPISGHATLYWYRQILGQGPELLVQFQDESVVDDSQLPKDRFSAERLKGVDSTLKIQPAELGDSAMYLCASSQIQETQYFGPGTRLLVL.

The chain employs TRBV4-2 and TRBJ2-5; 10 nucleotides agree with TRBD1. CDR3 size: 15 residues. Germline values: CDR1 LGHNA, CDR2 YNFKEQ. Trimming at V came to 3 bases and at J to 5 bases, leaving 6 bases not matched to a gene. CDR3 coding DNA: TGTGCCAGCAGCCATTGGGACAGGGGCGGGGAGACCCAGTACTTC. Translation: CASSHWDRGGETQYF.

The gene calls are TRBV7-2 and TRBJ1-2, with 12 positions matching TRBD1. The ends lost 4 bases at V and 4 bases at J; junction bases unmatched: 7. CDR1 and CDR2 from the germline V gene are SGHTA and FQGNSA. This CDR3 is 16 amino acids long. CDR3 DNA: TGTGCCAGCAGCTGGGGACAGGGGGCTCTGGGCTATGGCTACACCTTC. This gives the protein CASSWGQGALGYGYTF.

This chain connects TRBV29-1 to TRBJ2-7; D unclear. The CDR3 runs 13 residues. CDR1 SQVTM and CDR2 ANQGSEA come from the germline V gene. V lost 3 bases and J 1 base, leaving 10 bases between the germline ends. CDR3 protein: CSVEGLGSYEQYF. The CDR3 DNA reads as TGCAGCGTTGAGGGCCTTGGGTCCTACGAGCAGTACTTC.

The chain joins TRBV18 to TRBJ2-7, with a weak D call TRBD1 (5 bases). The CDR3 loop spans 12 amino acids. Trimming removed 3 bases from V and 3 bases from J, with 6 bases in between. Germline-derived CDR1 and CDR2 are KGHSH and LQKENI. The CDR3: CASSPDSYEQYF. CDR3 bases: TGTGCCAGCTCACCTGACAGCTACGAGCAGTACTTC.

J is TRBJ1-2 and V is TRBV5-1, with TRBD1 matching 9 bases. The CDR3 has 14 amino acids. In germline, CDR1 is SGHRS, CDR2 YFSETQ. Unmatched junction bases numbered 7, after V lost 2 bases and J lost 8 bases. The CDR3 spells CASSLKVQGAGYTF. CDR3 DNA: TGCGCCAGCAGCTTAAAGGTACAGGGGGCCGGCTACACCTTC.

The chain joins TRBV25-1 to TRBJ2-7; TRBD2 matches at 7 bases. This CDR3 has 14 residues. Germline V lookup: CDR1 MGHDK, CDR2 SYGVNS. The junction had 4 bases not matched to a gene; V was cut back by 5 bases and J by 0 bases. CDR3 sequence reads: CASSHGGGSYEQYF. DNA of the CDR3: TGTGCCAGCAGTCATGGCGGGGGCTCCTACGAGCAGTACTTC.

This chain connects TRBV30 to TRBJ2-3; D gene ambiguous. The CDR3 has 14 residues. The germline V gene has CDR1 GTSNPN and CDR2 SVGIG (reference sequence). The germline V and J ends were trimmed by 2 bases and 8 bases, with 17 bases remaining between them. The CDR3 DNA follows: TGTGCCTGGAGTAGGTCGGCGGCACGCGGTACGCAGTATTTT. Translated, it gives CAWSRSAARGTQYF.

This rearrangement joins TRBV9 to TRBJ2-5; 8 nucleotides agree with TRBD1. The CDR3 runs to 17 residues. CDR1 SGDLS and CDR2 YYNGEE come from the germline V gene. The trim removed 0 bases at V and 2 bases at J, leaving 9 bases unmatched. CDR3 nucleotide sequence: TGTGCCAGCAGCGTAGGACAGGGGCGCGTAAGACAAGAGACCCAGTACTTC. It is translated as CASSVGQGRVRQETQYF.

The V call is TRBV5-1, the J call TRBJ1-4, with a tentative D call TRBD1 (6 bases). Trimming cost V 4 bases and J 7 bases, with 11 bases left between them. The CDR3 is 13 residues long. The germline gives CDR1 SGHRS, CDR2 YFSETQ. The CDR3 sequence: CASSPQGGEKLFF. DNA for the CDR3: TGCGCCAGCAGCCCACAGGGCGGTGAAAAACTGTTTTTT. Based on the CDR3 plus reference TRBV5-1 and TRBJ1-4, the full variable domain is KAGVTQTPRYLIKTRGQQVTLSCSPISGHRSVSWYQQTPGQGLQFLFEYFSETQRNKGNFPGRFSGRQFSNSRSEMNVSTLELGDSALYLCASSPQGGEKLFFGSGTQLSVL.

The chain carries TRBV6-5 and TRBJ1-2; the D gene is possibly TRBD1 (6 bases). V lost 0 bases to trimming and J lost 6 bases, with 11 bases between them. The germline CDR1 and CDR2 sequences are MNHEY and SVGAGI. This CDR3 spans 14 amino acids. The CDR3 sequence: CASSYSAGADGYTF. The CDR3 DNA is TGTGCCAGCAGTTACTCTGCGGGGGCGGATGGCTACACCTTC.

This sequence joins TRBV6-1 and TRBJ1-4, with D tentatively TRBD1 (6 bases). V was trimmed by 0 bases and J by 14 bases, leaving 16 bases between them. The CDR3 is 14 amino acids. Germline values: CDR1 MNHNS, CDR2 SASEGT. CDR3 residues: CASSEAGTSLGLFF. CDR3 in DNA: TGTGCCAGCAGTGAAGCGGGGACAAGTCTAGGGCTGTTTTTT.

The CDR3 DNA sequence: TGTGCCAGCAGTCCCCCCAGACAGTCCTACGAGCAGTACTTC. This sequence encodes CASSPPRQSYEQYF. The rearrangement uses TRBV28 and TRBJ2-7; a possible D gene is TRBD1 (5 bases). CDR1 is MDHEN, CDR2 SYDVKM, per germline. Between the trimmed V and J ends, which lost 5 bases and 1 base, there was a span of 12 bases. The CDR3 is 14 residues long.

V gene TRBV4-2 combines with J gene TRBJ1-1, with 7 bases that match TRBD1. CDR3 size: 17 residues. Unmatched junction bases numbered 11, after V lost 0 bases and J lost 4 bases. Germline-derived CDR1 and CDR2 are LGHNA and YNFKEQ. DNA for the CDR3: TGTGCCAGCAGCCAAGACTCGAGAACAGGGGCGGGCACTGAAGCTTTCTTT. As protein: CASSQDSRTGAGTEAFF.

CDR3 bases: TGTGCCAGCAGCCCACTAGCGGGAGGGCCGAACACCGGGGAGCTGTTTTTT. Translation gives CASSPLAGGPNTGELFF. This chain joins TRBV7-6 and TRBJ2-2, with 13 bases that match TRBD2. V was clipped by 5 bases and J by 0 bases; unmatched bases: 3. Germline V CDR1 and CDR2: SGHVS, FNYEAQ. This CDR3 is 17 amino acids long. The full variable domain, in which reference TRBV7-6 and TRBJ2-2 provide the parts outside the CDR3, is GAGVSQSPRYKVTKRGQDVALRCDPISGHVSLYWYRQALGQGPEFLTYFNYEAQQDKSGLPNDRFSAERPEGSISTLTIQRTEQRDSAMYRCASSPLAGGPNTGELFFGEGSRLTVL.

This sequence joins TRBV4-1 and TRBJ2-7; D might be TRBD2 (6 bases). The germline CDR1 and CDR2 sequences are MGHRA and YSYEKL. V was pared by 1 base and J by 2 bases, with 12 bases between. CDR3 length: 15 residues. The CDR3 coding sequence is TGCGCCAGCAGCCAAGTATATGGAGGGACCTACGAGCAGTACTTC. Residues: CASSQVYGGTYEQYF.

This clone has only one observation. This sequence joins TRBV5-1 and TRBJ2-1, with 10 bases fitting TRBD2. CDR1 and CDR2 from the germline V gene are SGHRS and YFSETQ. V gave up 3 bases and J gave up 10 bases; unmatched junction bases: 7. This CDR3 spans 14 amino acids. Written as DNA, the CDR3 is TGCGCCAGCAGCTCGGATACTAGCGGGATGGAGCAGTTCTTC. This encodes CASSSDTSGMEQFF.

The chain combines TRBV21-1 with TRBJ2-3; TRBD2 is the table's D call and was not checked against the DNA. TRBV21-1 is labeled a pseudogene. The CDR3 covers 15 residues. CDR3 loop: CASSKVSPGTDTQYF. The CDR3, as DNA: TGTGCCAGCAGCAAAGTTTCTCCCGGCACAGATACGCAGTATTTT.

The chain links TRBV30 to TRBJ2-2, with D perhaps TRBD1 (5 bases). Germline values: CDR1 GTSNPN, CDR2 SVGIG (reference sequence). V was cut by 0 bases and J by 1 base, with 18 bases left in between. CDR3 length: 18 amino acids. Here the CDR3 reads CAWSVGVFGVRNTGELFF. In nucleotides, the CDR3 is TGTGCCTGGAGTGTAGGGGTGTTTGGGGTGAGGAACACCGGGGAGCTGTTTTTT.

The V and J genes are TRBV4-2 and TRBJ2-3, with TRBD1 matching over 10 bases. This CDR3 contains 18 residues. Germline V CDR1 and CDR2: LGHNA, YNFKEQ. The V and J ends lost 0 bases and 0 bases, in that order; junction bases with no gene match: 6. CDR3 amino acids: CASSQEGSTGGSTDTQYF. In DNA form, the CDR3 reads TGTGCCAGCAGCCAAGAGGGATCGACAGGGGGCAGCACAGATACGCAGTATTTT.

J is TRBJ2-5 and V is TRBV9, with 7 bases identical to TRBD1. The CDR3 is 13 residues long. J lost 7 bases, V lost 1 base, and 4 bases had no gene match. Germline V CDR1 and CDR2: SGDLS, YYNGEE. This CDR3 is CASSVTGEGTQYF. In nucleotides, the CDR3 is TGTGCCAGCAGCGTAACAGGGGAAGGGACCCAGTACTTC.

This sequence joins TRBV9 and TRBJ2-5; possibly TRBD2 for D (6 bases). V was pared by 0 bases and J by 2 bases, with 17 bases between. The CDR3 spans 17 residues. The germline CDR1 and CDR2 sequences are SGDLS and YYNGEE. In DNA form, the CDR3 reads TGTGCCAGCAGCGTAGGAGGCGTAGCGGACATTCAAGAGACCCAGTACTTC. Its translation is CASSVGGVADIQETQYF.

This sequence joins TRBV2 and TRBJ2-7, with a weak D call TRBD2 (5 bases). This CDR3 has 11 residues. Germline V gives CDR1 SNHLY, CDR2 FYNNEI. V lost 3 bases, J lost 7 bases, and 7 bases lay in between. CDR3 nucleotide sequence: TGTGCCAGCAGTGAGGGCGGGGAGCAGTACTTC. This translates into CASSEGGEQYF.

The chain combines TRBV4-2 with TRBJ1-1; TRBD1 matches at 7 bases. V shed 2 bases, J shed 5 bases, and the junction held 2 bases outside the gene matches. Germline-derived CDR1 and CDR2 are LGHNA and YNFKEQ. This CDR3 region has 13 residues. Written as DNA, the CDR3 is TGTGCCAGCAGCCAAAAGACAGGGACTGAAGCTTTCTTT. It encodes CASSQKTGTEAFF.